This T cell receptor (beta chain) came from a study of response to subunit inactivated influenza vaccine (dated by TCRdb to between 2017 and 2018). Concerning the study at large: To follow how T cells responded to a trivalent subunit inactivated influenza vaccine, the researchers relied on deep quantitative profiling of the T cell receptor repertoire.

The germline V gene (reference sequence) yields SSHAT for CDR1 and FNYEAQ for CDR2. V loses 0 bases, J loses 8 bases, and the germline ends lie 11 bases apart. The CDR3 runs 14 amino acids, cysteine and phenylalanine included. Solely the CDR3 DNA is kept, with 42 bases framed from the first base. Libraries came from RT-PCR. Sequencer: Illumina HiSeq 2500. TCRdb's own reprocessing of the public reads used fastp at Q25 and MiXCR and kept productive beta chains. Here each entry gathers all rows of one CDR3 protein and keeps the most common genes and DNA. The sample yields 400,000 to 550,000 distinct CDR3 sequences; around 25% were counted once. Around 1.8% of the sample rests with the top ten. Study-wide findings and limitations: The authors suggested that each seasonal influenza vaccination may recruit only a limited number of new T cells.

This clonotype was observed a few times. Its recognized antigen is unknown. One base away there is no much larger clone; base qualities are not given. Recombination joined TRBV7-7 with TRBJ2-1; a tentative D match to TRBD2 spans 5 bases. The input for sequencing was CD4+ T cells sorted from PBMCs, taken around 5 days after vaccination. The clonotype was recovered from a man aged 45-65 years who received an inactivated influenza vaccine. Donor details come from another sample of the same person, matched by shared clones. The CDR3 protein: CASSLAGVLDEQFF. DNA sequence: TGTGCCAGCAGCTTAGCGGGAGTCTTGGATGAGCAGTTCTTC.